This TCR beta chain stems from a study of T cell repertoires in cytomegalovirus infection. Across the whole study: Indications of both CMV infection and matching HLA type were provided by public TCR beta signatures.

Study-level results: Summed frequency of public TCR beta families distinguished CMV carriers with the relevant HLA.

This clonotype has just a few counts. Its antigen remains unknown. TCRdb re-called the reads with MiXCR, one entry per CDR3 protein. Among about 920,000 distinct CDR3 sequences listed, 25% to 40% were seen once. The ends were cut back, 2 bases at V and 4 bases at J, with 9 bases in the middle. Germline V CDR1 and CDR2: MNHEY, SVGAGI. There are 15 residues in the CDR3. The V gene is TRBV6-5, the J gene TRBJ1-6; a weak D match, TRBD1 (5 bases). The receptor was derived from a human donor in good health (CMV status not recorded). Some clones in this sample may be carry-over from other donors' samples. Sequences were derived from cultured CD8+ T cells from PBMCs, sampled from culture after CMV antigen stimulation. The CDR3 is CASSYAGKYNSPLHF. CDR3 bases: TGTGCCAGCAGTTACGCAGGGAAATATAATTCACCCCTCCACTTT.